This is a list of T cell receptor beta chains from one sample in a study of graft-versus-host responses after intestinal transplantation. TCRdb keeps only in-frame clones here, not all; method: immunoSEQ multiplex PCR. This sample has about 110,000 clones, with around 90% found just once. These TCRs are of unknown antigen specificity. The sample in question was unstimulated CD4+ T cells sorted from spleen or lymph node cells, obtained before transplant. These receptors all come from a human donor who was the organ donor for an intestinal transplant. The CDR3 runs from the conserved cysteine through the conserved F or W. A D gene is named only where the DNA matches it firmly. Rows may omit the clone size; those that give it use once, few, many or a size class.

d_gene: NA
abundance: NA
j_gene: TRBJ2-7
v_gene: TRBV6-1
CDR3aa: CASALDSYEQYF
CDR3nt: TGTGCCAGCGCCTTAGACTCCTACGAGCAGTACTTC

d_gene: TRBD2
abundance: NA
j_gene: TRBJ2-4
v_gene: TRBV4-2
CDR3aa: CASSQDSSGLADVVTKNIQYF
CDR3nt: TGTGCCAGCAGCCAAGATAGTTCGGGACTAGCGGACGTAGTTACCAAAAACATTCAGTACTTC

d_gene: NA
abundance: NA
j_gene: TRBJ2-1
v_gene: TRBV9
CDR3aa: CASSVERGRPYNEQFF
CDR3nt: TGTGCCAGCAGCGTAGAACGGGGCCGCCCCTACAATGAGCAGTTCTTC

d_gene: NA
abundance: NA
j_gene: TRBJ1-3
v_gene: TRBV28
CDR3aa: CASSLRGGNTIYF
CDR3nt: TGTGCCAGCAGTCTCAGGGGCGGTAACACCATATATTTT

d_gene: TRBD1
abundance: NA
j_gene: TRBJ2-7
v_gene: TRBV6-1
CDR3aa: CASSRDRSSYEQYF
CDR3nt: TGTGCCAGCAGTCGGGACAGGAGCTCCTACGAGCAGTACTTC

d_gene: TRBD2
abundance: NA
j_gene: TRBJ2-5
v_gene: TRBV5-4
CDR3aa: CASSLLAGGLETQYF
CDR3nt: TGTGCCAGCAGCTTGTTAGCGGGAGGTTTGGAGACCCAGTACTTC

d_gene: NA
abundance: NA
j_gene: TRBJ2-7
v_gene: TRBV9
CDR3aa: CASSHDRGGGEQYF
CDR3nt: TGTGCCAGCAGTCATGACAGGGGAGGGGGCGAGCAGTACTTC

d_gene: TRBD1
abundance: NA
j_gene: TRBJ1-2
v_gene: TRBV19
CDR3aa: CASSTGQGVVTLYGYTF
CDR3nt: TGTGCCAGTAGTACGGGACAGGGGGTAGTTACCCTCTATGGCTACACCTTC

d_gene: TRBD2
abundance: NA
j_gene: TRBJ2-7
v_gene: TRBV6-1
CDR3aa: CASSQLAGADEQYF
CDR3nt: TGTGCCAGCAGCCAGCTAGCGGGAGCCGACGAGCAGTACTTC

d_gene: TRBD1
abundance: NA
j_gene: TRBJ1-1
v_gene: TRBV5-1
CDR3aa: CASSRQGIAEAFF
CDR3nt: TGCGCCAGCAGCCGACAGGGGATCGCTGAAGCTTTCTTT

d_gene: TRBD2
abundance: NA
j_gene: TRBJ2-2
v_gene: TRBV9
CDR3aa: CASSALSGGNTGELFF
CDR3nt: TGTGCCAGCAGCGCTCTTAGCGGGGGCAACACCGGGGAGCTGTTTTTT

d_gene: TRBD2
abundance: NA
j_gene: TRBJ2-5
v_gene: TRBV2
CDR3aa: CASSESGTLRWETQYF
CDR3nt: TGTGCCAGCAGTGAAAGCGGGACCCTGAGGTGGGAGACCCAGTACTTC

d_gene: NA
abundance: NA
j_gene: TRBJ1-3
v_gene: TRBV15
CDR3aa: CATSRDPGSGNTIYF
CDR3nt: TGTGCCACCAGCAGAGATCCTGGTTCTGGAAACACCATATATTTT

d_gene: NA
abundance: NA
j_gene: TRBJ1-2
v_gene: TRBV5-1
CDR3aa: CASSHGRASNYGYTF
CDR3nt: TGCGCCAGCAGCCACGGGAGGGCTTCTAACTATGGCTACACCTTC

d_gene: NA
abundance: few
j_gene: TRBJ2-7
v_gene: TRBV11-3
CDR3aa: CASSLSGTGSYEQYF
CDR3nt: TGTGCCAGCAGCTTATCCGGGACGGGTTCCTACGAGCAGTACTTC

d_gene: NA
abundance: NA
j_gene: TRBJ2-6
v_gene: TRBV14
CDR3aa: CASSQDRVFGANVLTF
CDR3nt: TGTGCCAGCAGCCAAGATAGGGTTTTCGGAGCCAACGTCCTGACTTTC

d_gene: NA
abundance: NA
j_gene: TRBJ2-4
v_gene: TRBV4-1
CDR3aa: CASSQDRGVGEVNIQYF
CDR3nt: TGCGCCAGCAGCCAAGATCGAGGGGTCGGGGAGGTGAACATTCAGTACTTC

d_gene: NA
abundance: NA
j_gene: TRBJ1-3
v_gene: TRBV4-2
CDR3aa: CASSQEVRGLPGNTIYF
CDR3nt: TGTGCCAGCAGCCAAGAGGTACGAGGGTTACCTGGAAACACCATATATTTT

d_gene: TRBD1
abundance: NA
j_gene: TRBJ2-5
v_gene: TRBV29-1
CDR3aa: CSVDPGTGQETQYF
CDR3nt: TGCAGCGTGGACCCCGGGACAGGGCAAGAGACCCAGTACTTC

d_gene: TRBD2
abundance: NA
j_gene: TRBJ2-1
v_gene: TRBV5-1
CDR3aa: CASGVAGGPHNEQFF
CDR3nt: TGCGCCAGCGGTGTGGCGGGAGGGCCCCACAATGAGCAGTTCTTC

d_gene: TRBD2
abundance: NA
j_gene: TRBJ2-2
v_gene: TRBV18
CDR3aa: CASSPPRGANTGELFF
CDR3nt: TGTGCCAGCTCACCACCGCGGGGGGCGAACACCGGGGAGCTGTTTTTT

d_gene: NA
abundance: once
j_gene: TRBJ2-5
v_gene: TRBV28
CDR3aa: CASSFRRGLETQYF
CDR3nt: TGTGCCAGCAGTTTCAGAAGGGGTCTGGAGACCCAGTACTTC

d_gene: TRBD2
abundance: NA
j_gene: TRBJ2-1
v_gene: TRBV5-4
CDR3aa: CASSQTSGPYNEQFF
CDR3nt: TGTGCCAGCAGCCAAACTAGCGGACCCTACAATGAGCAGTTCTTC

d_gene: NA
abundance: NA
j_gene: TRBJ1-1
v_gene: TRBV28
CDR3aa: CASSLSAENTEAFF
CDR3nt: TGTGCCAGCAGTTTATCGGCAGAGAACACTGAAGCTTTCTTT

d_gene: NA
abundance: NA
j_gene: TRBJ1-2
v_gene: TRBV7-9
CDR3aa: CASSFLQGPVYGYTF
CDR3nt: TGTGCCAGCAGCTTTCTTCAGGGTCCAGTCTATGGCTACACCTTC

d_gene: NA
abundance: NA
j_gene: TRBJ2-2
v_gene: TRBV29-1
CDR3aa: CSVVRGGNTGELFF
CDR3nt: TGCAGCGTTGTTAGGGGGGGGAACACCGGGGAGCTGTTTTTT

d_gene: TRBD1
abundance: NA
j_gene: TRBJ2-5
v_gene: TRBV6-6
CDR3aa: CASSYSRDSRQETQYF
CDR3nt: TGTGCCAGCAGTTACTCGAGGGACAGCCGTCAAGAGACCCAGTACTTC

d_gene: NA
abundance: NA
j_gene: TRBJ1-6
v_gene: TRBV28
CDR3aa: CASSFGSPPYNSPLHF
CDR3nt: TGTGCCAGCAGTTTTGGGTCCCCCCCCTATAATTCACCCCTCCACTTT

d_gene: NA
abundance: NA
j_gene: TRBJ2-2
v_gene: TRBV5-1
CDR3aa: CASSLGLSSTGELFF
CDR3nt: TGCGCCAGCAGCTTGGGATTATCGAGCACCGGGGAGCTGTTTTTT

d_gene: NA
abundance: NA
j_gene: TRBJ2-1
v_gene: TRBV11-2
CDR3aa: CASKGGVDGTYNEQFF
CDR3nt: TGTGCCAGCAAGGGGGGAGTAGATGGAACTTACAATGAGCAGTTCTTC

d_gene: NA
abundance: NA
j_gene: TRBJ1-1
v_gene: TRBV5-1
CDR3aa: CASSLTANTEAFF
CDR3nt: TGCGCCAGCAGCTTGACAGCGAACACTGAAGCTTTCTTT

d_gene: NA
abundance: NA
j_gene: TRBJ2-7
v_gene: TRBV2
CDR3aa: CASSERIGQSSYEQYF
CDR3nt: TGTGCCAGCAGTGAACGTATAGGACAGAGCTCCTACGAGCAGTACTTC

d_gene: TRBD2
abundance: NA
j_gene: TRBJ2-4
v_gene: TRBV10-3
CDR3aa: CAISESRILAGLAKNIQYF
CDR3nt: TGTGCCATCAGTGAGTCACGGATACTAGCGGGGCTAGCCAAAAACATTCAGTACTTC

d_gene: NA
abundance: NA
j_gene: TRBJ1-1
v_gene: TRBV28
CDR3aa: CASSPSYMNTEAFF
CDR3nt: TGTGCCAGCAGCCCTTCCTATATGAACACTGAAGCTTTCTTT

d_gene: TRBD2
abundance: NA
j_gene: TRBJ2-2
v_gene: TRBV19
CDR3aa: CASSLLAGGSTGELFF
CDR3nt: TGTGCCAGTAGTCTTCTAGCGGGAGGGAGCACCGGGGAGCTGTTTTTT

d_gene: NA
abundance: NA
j_gene: TRBJ2-3
v_gene: TRBV5-6
CDR3aa: CASSLANVGSPDTQYF
CDR3nt: TGTGCCAGCAGCTTGGCCAACGTAGGATCCCCAGATACGCAGTATTTT

d_gene: TRBD2
abundance: NA
j_gene: TRBJ2-5
v_gene: TRBV7-2
CDR3aa: CASSPGLAGGRETQYF
CDR3nt: TGTGCCAGCAGCCCGGGACTAGCGGGAGGGCGAGAGACCCAGTACTTC

d_gene: NA
abundance: NA
j_gene: TRBJ2-3
v_gene: TRBV25-1
CDR3aa: CASSDSTDTQYF
CDR3nt: TGTGCCAGCAGTGACAGCACAGATACGCAGTATTTT

d_gene: TRBD2
abundance: NA
j_gene: TRBJ2-1
v_gene: TRBV7-9
CDR3aa: CASSHPARTSGGYNEQFF
CDR3nt: TGTGCCAGCAGCCACCCCGCCAGGACTAGCGGGGGGTACAATGAGCAGTTCTTC

d_gene: TRBD2
abundance: once
j_gene: TRBJ2-4
v_gene: TRBV4-1
CDR3aa: CASSQGSAAGGGNIQYF
CDR3nt: TGCGCCAGCAGCCAAGGATCAGCAGCGGGAGGAGGGAACATTCAGTACTTC

d_gene: NA
abundance: NA
j_gene: TRBJ2-6
v_gene: TRBV9
CDR3aa: CASSVAAPQAKTSSGANVLTF
CDR3nt: TGTGCCAGCAGCGTAGCGGCACCGCAGGCGAAAACCAGCTCTGGGGCCAACGTCCTGACTTTC

d_gene: TRBD1
abundance: NA
j_gene: TRBJ1-2
v_gene: TRBV18
CDR3aa: CASSPTTPTGGNGYTF
CDR3nt: TGTGCCAGCTCACCGACAACCCCCACAGGGGGCAATGGCTACACCTTC

d_gene: TRBD1
abundance: NA
j_gene: TRBJ2-3
v_gene: TRBV5-4
CDR3aa: CASRDRDRGPTDTQYF
CDR3nt: TGTGCCAGCAGGGATAGGGACAGGGGGCCCACAGATACGCAGTATTTT

d_gene: NA
abundance: NA
j_gene: TRBJ1-1
v_gene: TRBV6-5
CDR3aa: CASSPYRLNTEAFF
CDR3nt: TGTGCCAGCAGTCCCTACAGGTTGAACACTGAAGCTTTCTTT

d_gene: NA
abundance: NA
j_gene: TRBJ2-1
v_gene: TRBV6-4
CDR3aa: CASIFCGVEQFF
CDR3nt: TGTGCCAGCATCTTCTGCGGAGTTGAGCAGTTCTTC

d_gene: TRBD2
abundance: NA
j_gene: TRBJ2-5
v_gene: TRBV2
CDR3aa: CASSELAGAETQYF
CDR3nt: TGTGCCAGCAGTGAATTAGCGGGAGCAGAGACCCAGTACTTC

d_gene: NA
abundance: NA
j_gene: TRBJ1-5
v_gene: TRBV19
CDR3aa: CASGTAMGHQPQHF
CDR3nt: TGTGCCAGTGGGACCGCAATGGGCCATCAGCCCCAGCATTTT